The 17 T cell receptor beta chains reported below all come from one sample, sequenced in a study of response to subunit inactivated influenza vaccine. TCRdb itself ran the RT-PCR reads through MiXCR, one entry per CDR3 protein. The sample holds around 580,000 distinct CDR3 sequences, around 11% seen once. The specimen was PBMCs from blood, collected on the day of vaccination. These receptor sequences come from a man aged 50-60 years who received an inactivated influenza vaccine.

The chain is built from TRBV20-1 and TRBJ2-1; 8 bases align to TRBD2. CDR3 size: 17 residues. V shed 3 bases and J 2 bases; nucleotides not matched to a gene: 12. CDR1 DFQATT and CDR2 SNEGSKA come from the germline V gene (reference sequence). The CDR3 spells CSARTYPREDPYNEQFF. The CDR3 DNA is TGCAGTGCTAGGACCTACCCGCGGGAGGACCCCTACAATGAGCAGTTCTTC.

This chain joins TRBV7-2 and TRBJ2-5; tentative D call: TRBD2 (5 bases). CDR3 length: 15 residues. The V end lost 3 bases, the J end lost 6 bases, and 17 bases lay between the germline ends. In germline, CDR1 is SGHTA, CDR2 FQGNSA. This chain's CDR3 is CASSFPGVAHQTQYF. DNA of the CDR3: TGTGCCAGCAGCTTCCCCGGGGTAGCCCACCAGACCCAGTACTTC.

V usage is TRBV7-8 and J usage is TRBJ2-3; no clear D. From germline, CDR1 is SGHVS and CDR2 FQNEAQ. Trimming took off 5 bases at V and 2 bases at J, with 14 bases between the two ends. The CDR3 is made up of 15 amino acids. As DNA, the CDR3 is TGTGCCAGCAGCCCCGAGGCTGCTACCACAGATACGCAGTATTTT. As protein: CASSPEAATTDTQYF.

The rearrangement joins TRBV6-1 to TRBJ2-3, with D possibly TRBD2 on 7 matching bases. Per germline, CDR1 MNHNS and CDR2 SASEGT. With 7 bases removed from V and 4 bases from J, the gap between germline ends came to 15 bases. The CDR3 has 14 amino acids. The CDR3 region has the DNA TGTGCCAGCACCCTAGGGGGGGCCCCAGATACGCAGTATTTT. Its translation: CASTLGGAPDTQYF.

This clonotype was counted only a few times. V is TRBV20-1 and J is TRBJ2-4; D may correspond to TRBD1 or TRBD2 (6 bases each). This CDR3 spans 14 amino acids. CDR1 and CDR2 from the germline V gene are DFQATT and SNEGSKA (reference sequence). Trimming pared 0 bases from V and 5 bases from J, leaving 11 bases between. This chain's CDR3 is CSARDGGGQNIQYF. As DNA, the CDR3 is TGCAGTGCTAGAGACGGAGGGGGTCAAAACATTCAGTACTTC.

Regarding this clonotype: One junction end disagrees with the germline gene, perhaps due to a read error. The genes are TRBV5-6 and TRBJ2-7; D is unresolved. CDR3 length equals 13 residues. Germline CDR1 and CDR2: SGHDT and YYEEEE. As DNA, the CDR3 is TGTGCCAGCAGCTTGGTGGCATCCTCCGAGCAGTACTTC. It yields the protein CASSLVASSEQYF.

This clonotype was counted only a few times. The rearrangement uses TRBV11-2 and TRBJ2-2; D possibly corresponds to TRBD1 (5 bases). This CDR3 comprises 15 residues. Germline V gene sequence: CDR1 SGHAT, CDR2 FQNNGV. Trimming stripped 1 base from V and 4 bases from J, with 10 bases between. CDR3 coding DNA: TGTGCCAGCAGCTTAGTCTCAGGGCGCACCGGGGAGCTGTTTTTT. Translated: CASSLVSGRTGELFF.

CDR3 nucleotides: TGCGCCAGCAGCGTAGCCGGGACTAGCGGGGGCCTTCGCACAGATACGCAGTATTTT. Its protein is CASSVAGTSGGLRTDTQYF. V and J are TRBV5-1 and TRBJ2-3, with 14 positions matching TRBD2. Trimming at V came to 4 bases and at J to 1 base, leaving 11 bases not matched to a gene. The V gene's germline CDR1 is SGHRS and CDR2 YFSETQ. The CDR3 is made up of 19 amino acids.

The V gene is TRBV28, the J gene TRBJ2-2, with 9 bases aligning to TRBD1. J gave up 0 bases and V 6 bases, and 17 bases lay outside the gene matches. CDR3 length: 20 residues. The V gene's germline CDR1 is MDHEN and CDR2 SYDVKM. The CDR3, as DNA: TGTGCCAGCAGCATTGCCGGGACAGGGTTCTTAGGGCCGAACACCGGGGAGCTGTTTTTT. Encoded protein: CASSIAGTGFLGPNTGELFF.

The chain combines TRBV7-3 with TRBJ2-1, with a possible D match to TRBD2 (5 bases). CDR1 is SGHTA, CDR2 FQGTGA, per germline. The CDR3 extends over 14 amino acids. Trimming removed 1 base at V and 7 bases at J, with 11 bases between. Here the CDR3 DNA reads TGTGCCAGCAGCTTAAGTAGCGCCCCGAATGAGCAGTTCTTC. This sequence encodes CASSLSSAPNEQFF.

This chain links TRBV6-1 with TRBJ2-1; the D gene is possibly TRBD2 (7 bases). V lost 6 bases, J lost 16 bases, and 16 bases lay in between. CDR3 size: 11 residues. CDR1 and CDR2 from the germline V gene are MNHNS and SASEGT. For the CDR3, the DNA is TGTGCCAGCAGGGGGGGCGGGGGCTTCTTCTTC. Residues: CASRGGGGFFF.

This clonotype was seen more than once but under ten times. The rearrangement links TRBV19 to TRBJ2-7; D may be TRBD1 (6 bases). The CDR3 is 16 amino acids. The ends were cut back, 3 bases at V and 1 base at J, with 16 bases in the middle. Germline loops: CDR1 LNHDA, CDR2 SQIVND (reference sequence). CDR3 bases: TGTGCCAGTAGTATCCATCCCTCGAGGGGGTCCTACGAGCAGTACTTC. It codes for CASSIHPSRGSYEQYF.

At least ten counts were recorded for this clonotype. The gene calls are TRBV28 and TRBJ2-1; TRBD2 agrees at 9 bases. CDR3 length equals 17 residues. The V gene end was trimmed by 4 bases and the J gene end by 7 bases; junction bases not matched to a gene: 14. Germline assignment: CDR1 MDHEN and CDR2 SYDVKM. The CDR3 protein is CASSSAVMRGGRNEQFF. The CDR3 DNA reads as TGTGCCAGCAGTTCCGCCGTTATGCGGGGGGGCCGGAATGAGCAGTTCTTC. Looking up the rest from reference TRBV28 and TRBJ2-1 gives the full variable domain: DVKVTQSSRYLVKRTGEKVFLECVQDMDHENMFWYRQDPGLGLRLIYFSYDVKMKEKGDIPEGYSVSREKKERFSLILESASTNQTSMYLCASSSAVMRGGRNEQFFGPGTRLTVL.

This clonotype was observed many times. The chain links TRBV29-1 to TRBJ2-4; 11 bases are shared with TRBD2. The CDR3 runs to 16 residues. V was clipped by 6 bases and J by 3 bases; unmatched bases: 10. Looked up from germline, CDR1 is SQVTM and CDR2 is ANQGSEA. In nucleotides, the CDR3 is TGCAGCGTGGCTAGCGGGGGGTTAGCAAGCAAAAACATTCAGTACTTC. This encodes CSVASGGLASKNIQYF.

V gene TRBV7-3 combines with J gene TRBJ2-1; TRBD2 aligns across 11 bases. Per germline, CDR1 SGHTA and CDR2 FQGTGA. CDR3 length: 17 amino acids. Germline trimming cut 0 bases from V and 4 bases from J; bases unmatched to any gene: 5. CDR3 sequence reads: CASSLTALAGGYNEQFF. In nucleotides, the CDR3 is TGTGCCAGCAGCTTAACCGCTCTAGCGGGAGGATACAATGAGCAGTTCTTC.

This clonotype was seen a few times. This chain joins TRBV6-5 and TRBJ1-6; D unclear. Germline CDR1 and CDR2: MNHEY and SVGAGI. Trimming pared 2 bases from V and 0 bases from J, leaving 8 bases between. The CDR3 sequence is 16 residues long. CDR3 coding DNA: TGTGCCAGCAGTTACGGAAAAGGCTCCTATAATTCACCCCTCCACTTT. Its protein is CASSYGKGSYNSPLHF.

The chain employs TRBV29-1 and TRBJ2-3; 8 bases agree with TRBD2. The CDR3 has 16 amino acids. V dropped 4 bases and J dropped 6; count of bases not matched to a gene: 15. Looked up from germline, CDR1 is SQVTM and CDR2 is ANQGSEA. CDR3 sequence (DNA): TGCAGCGTTGTCATAGCGGGACGTTTTTTGATGGATACGCAGTATTTT. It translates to CSVVIAGRFLMDTQYF.